This record looks at one T cell receptor (beta chain) sequence and its context. What it recognizes is unknown. Time point reported: late sampling 161 to 241 days after vaccination in a few convalescent patients. Germline V gene sequence: CDR1 KGHSH, CDR2 LQKENI. Germline trimming cut 3 bases from V and 0 bases from J; bases unmatched to any gene: 11. This CDR3 has 19 residues. This sample was taken from a study of vaccination and CD4 T cells after COVID-19. On the study more broadly: Each person enrolled got two BNT162b2 or mRNA-1273 vaccine doses.

Whole-study findings and limits: Median SARS-CoV-2-reactive clonotype numbers went from roughly 22 to 38; this increase was not significant.

TCRdb fed the PCR reads into MiXCR, producing one record per CDR3 protein. The repertoire includes about 31,000 distinct CDR3 sequences, about 47% of them detected once, and about 5.3% sits in the top ten. The specimen comprised CD4+ T cells from blood, sampled about 7 months after SARS-CoV-2 vaccination. The chain joins TRBV18 to TRBJ2-1; TRBD2 agrees at 10 bases. This sequence originates from a human donor who had recovered from COVID-19. CDR3 in amino acids: CASSPRETSGSSSYNEQFF. DNA for the CDR3: TGTGCCAGCTCACCGCGAGAGACTAGCGGGTCGAGCTCCTACAATGAGCAGTTCTTC.